This T cell receptor beta chain emerged from a study of T-cell memory formation after mild COVID-19. The wider study: Each donor largely had its own TCR clusters. The study, taken as a whole, reports: Clones which contracted sat mainly in CM and EM if CD4+, and in EMRA if CD8+. Day 15 to 85 contracting clones showed balanced CD4/CD8; later expanders leaned CD4+. Some SARS-CoV-2-responding clones were already detected in memory before infection.

Each CDR3 protein is one row after TCRdb ran MiXCR on the 5' RACE reads. This sample has just over 300,000 distinct CDR3 sequences, with roughly a fifth found just once. Trimming shortened V by 1 base and J by 4 bases, and 10 bases separated the two germline ends. CDR1 is DFQATT, CDR2 SNEGSKA, per germline (reference sequence). This CDR3 region has 13 residues. In its sample, this clonotype was seen a few times. Its antigen is still unknown. This TCR derives from a man between 18 and 29 years old who had mild COVID-19 (a few samples of this study predate the infection). Cell type and time point are not known. Sequenced material: PBMCs or a T cell subset sorted from them (not recorded which). The chain is built from TRBV20-1 and TRBJ2-5, with unresolved D. The CDR3 bases are TGCAGTGCTAGAGTATGGGGTGGAGAGACCCAGTACTTC. This encodes CSARVWGGETQYF.